Listed here are 8 T cell receptor beta chains from one sample, sequenced in a study of OX40 agonist ivuxolimab in advanced cancers. The method behind the library was the immunoSEQ multiplex PCR assay. TCRdb took this table from immuneACCESS and kept in-frame rearrangements with V and J called. Such tables lack part of the clones; where checked against another copy, unresolved V genes explain under half of the gap, and the rest is unexplained. The sample records roughly 70,000 clones, around 84% of which are singletons. The ten largest clones capture around 2.1% of the sample. The sample here was CD4+ or CD8+ T cells sorted from blood, taken in a trial of the OX40 agonist ivuxolimab. The receptors here all came from an adult with an advanced solid tumor such as melanoma, head and neck, liver or kidney cancer.

On this clone: At one boundary the junction diverges from the germline segment, which might be a read error. The chain has TRBV14 and TRBJ2-1, with 9 bases aligning to TRBD2. CDR1 is SGHDN, CDR2 FVKESK, per germline. CDR3 size: 16 residues. The CDR3 DNA follows: TGTGCCAGCAGCCAAGGAGGTAGCGGGAGCTACGATGAGCAGTTCTTC. Translating gives CASSQGGSGSYDEQFF.

The chain uses TRBV4-1 and TRBJ2-7; D gene uncertain. Trimming stripped 1 base from V and 3 bases from J, with 19 bases between. The CDR3 runs 17 residues. Germline CDR1 is MGHRA and CDR2 is YSYEKL. The CDR3 nucleotides read TGCGCCAGCAGCCAAGGACATTGGCGAGACCCACTCTACGAGCAGTACTTC. Translated, it gives CASSQGHWRDPLYEQYF.

V is TRBV6-5 and J is TRBJ2-5, with a tentative D call TRBD2 (6 bases). Trimming took 6 bases from V and 3 from J, leaving 17 bases between them. This CDR3 is built from 15 residues. In germline, CDR1 is MNHEY, CDR2 SVGAGI. Here the CDR3 DNA reads TGTGCCAGCAGCCGAACGGGTGCGGGAAAAGAGACCCAGTACTTC. It codes for CASSRTGAGKETQYF.

This rearrangement joins TRBV5-1 to TRBJ2-2; no reliable D call. Germline V gene data show CDR1 as SGHRS and CDR2 as YFSETQ. This CDR3 is 14 amino acids long. The V end was cut by 0 bases, the J end by 5 bases, with 8 bases between. The CDR3 loop reads CASSLAISTGELFF. In DNA form, the CDR3 reads TGCGCCAGCAGCTTGGCCATTTCAACCGGGGAGCTGTTTTTT.

This clone showed up just once. The J gene is TRBJ2-3, the V gene TRBV27; the D is unclear. The V and J ends lost 4 bases and 2 bases respectively, with 7 bases between them. The CDR3 consists of 13 residues. The germline V gene has CDR1 MNHEY and CDR2 SMNVEV (reference sequence). The CDR3 reads CASSYKYTDTQYF. The DNA for the CDR3 is TGTGCCAGCAGTTACAAATACACAGATACGCAGTATTTT.

The V and J genes are TRBV6-5 and TRBJ2-6; D is possibly TRBD1 (6 bases). Per germline, CDR1 MNHEY and CDR2 SVGAGI. The CDR3 runs 14 residues. V lost 8 bases and J 1 base, leaving 9 bases between the germline ends. CDR3 in amino acids: CASQGWSGANVLTF. In nucleotides, the CDR3 is TGTGCCAGCCAGGGGTGGTCTGGGGCCAACGTCCTGACTTTC.

The V gene is TRBV6-5, the J gene TRBJ1-1; 7 nucleotides line up with TRBD1. V was clipped by 5 bases and J by 1 base; unmatched bases: 1. The CDR3 is made up of 13 amino acids. Germline values: CDR1 MNHEY, CDR2 SVGAGI. The CDR3 sequence is CASSNRGNTEAFF. As DNA, the CDR3 is TGTGCCAGCAGTAACAGGGGGAACACTGAAGCTTTCTTT.

V and J are TRBV10-3 and TRBJ1-5; no reliable D call. The CDR3 totals 13 residues. V lost 4 bases to trimming and J lost 0 bases, with 4 bases between them. CDR1 ENHRY and CDR2 SYGVKD come from the germline V gene. The CDR3 protein is CAISGVSNQPQHF. The CDR3 region has the DNA TGTGCCATCAGTGGAGTTAGCAATCAGCCCCAGCATTTT.